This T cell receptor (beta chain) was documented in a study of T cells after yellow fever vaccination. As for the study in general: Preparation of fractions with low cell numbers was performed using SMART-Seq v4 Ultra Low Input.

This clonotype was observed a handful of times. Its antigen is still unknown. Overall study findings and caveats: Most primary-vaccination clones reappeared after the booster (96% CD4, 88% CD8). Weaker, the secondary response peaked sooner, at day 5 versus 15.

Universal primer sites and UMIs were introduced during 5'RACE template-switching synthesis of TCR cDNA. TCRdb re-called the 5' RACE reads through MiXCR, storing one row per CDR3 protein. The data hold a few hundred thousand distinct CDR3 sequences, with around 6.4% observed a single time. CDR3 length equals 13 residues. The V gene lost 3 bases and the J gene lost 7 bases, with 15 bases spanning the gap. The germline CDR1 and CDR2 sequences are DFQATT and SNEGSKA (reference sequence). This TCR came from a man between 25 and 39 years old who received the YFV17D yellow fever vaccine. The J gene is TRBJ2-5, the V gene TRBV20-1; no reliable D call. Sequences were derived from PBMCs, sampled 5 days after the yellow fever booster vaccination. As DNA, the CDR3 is TGCAGTGCTAGGTTCGTCAGCGTTGGGACCCAGTACTTC. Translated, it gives CSARFVSVGTQYF.